Listed below are T cell receptor beta chains from one sample, sequenced in a study of T cell responses to AZD1222 COVID-19 vaccine. Assay: immunoSEQ multiplex PCR; the TCRdb copy retains only in-frame clones and omits some. The sample has around 150,000 clones, under 95% seen once. The source material was peripheral blood, sampled on day 0 of AZD1222 vaccination. The receptors derive from an adult in good health. Each CDR3 is given with its conserved first and last residue. A D gene is named only where the DNA matches it firmly. Not all rows give a size; the values are once, few, many and, for expanded clones, a class.

CDR3 DNA	CDR3 protein	D gene	J gene	V gene	clone size
TGTGCCAGCTCATCGGGACCGGGCAACGAGCAGTACTTC	CASSSGPGNEQYF	-	TRBJ2-7	TRBV18	-
TGCGCCAGCAGCCAGGGAGCGAGCAATTCACCCCTCCACTTT	CASSQGASNSPLHF	-	TRBJ1-6	TRBV4-1	once
TGCGCCAGCAGCCCCCGACCAGGGGGCGCAGGAGATACGCAGTATTTT	CASSPRPGGAGDTQYF	TRBD1	TRBJ2-3	TRBV5-1	-
TGTGCCAGCAGTCGATACAGGACTAGCGGGGGAGCCAATGAGCAGTTCTTC	CASSRYRTSGGANEQFF	TRBD2	TRBJ2-1	TRBV6-6	-
TGTGCCAGTGAAGATACTAGCAATCAGCCCCAGCATTTT	CASEDTSNQPQHF	-	TRBJ1-5	TRBV19	-
TGTGCCAGCAGTGACCCGCGATATCAGCCCCAGCATTTT	CASSDPRYQPQHF	-	TRBJ1-5	TRBV6-4	-
TGTGCTAGTGCCCCCGGGACAGGGGGTGAGACCCAGTACTTC	CASAPGTGGETQYF	TRBD1	TRBJ2-5	TRBV12-5	-
TGTGCCAGCAGCCAAGTCGGGCGGGGTCCGGAGGTCTCTGGGGCCAACGTCCTGACTTTC	CASSQVGRGPEVSGANVLTF	-	TRBJ2-6	TRBV4-2	-
TGTGCCAGCAGCCCGACAGGGGGATTTTACGAGCAGTACTTC	CASSPTGGFYEQYF	TRBD1	TRBJ2-7	TRBV28	once
TGTGCCAGCAGTCTCCCTTATTGGTCAGGGAACACCGGGGAGCTGTTTTTT	CASSLPYWSGNTGELFF	-	TRBJ2-2	TRBV28	-
TGTGCCAGCTCCCCCCAAGAGGCGAACACTGAAGCTTTCTTT	CASSPQEANTEAFF	-	TRBJ1-1	TRBV18	once
TGTGCCAGCAGTTTCCTGACAGGGAGAAACATTCAGTACTTC	CASSFLTGRNIQYF	TRBD1	TRBJ2-4	TRBV28	-
TGTGCCAGCAGTGAGGTCGGAGGGTCAGGGACCCAGTACTTC	CASSEVGGSGTQYF	-	TRBJ2-5	TRBV6-4	-
TGCGCCAGCAGCTTGGAATATGGCATGGGGGCGGGCCACTATGGCTACACCTTC	CASSLEYGMGAGHYGYTF	-	TRBJ1-2	TRBV5-1	-
TGCGCCAGCAGCCAAGATGATAGCGGGAGGGCCGGGGCCAAAAACATTCAGTACTTC	CASSQDDSGRAGAKNIQYF	TRBD2	TRBJ2-4	TRBV4-3	-
TGTGCCAGCAGCCCTATGGGAGGGAGTAGGTACAATGAGCAGTTCTTC	CASSPMGGSRYNEQFF	TRBD2	TRBJ2-1	TRBV7-3	-
TGTGCCAGCAGTTTCCCCTCAAGTTGGCAGTATGGCTACACCTTC	CASSFPSSWQYGYTF	-	TRBJ1-2	TRBV28	-
TGTGCCAGCAGGACGACCGGCAGGGGCTATGGCTACACCTTC	CASRTTGRGYGYTF	-	TRBJ1-2	TRBV6-5	-
TGTGCCAGCAGTGAGTGGGTCACTCCTGGACAAGAGACCCAGTACTTC	CASSEWVTPGQETQYF	-	TRBJ2-5	TRBV6-1	-
TGTGCCAGCAGCGTAGAGACAGGGGGCGAGTACGAGCAGTACTTC	CASSVETGGEYEQYF	TRBD1	TRBJ2-7	TRBV9	-
TGTGCCAGCAGTGAATCGGGAGAAAGCGACGAGCAGTACTTC	CASSESGESDEQYF	-	TRBJ2-7	TRBV6-4	few
TGTGCCTGGGGTACCGGGACAGGGTATTCACCCCTCCACTTT	CAWGTGTGYSPLHF	TRBD1	TRBJ1-6	TRBV30	-
TGCGCCAGCAGCCAAGAGCCACAGGCGAGCGGGGAGCTGTTTTTT	CASSQEPQASGELFF	-	TRBJ2-2	TRBV4-1	-
TGTGCCAGCAGCTCCCCATCTAGCGATTGGGAGCAGTACTTC	CASSSPSSDWEQYF	-	TRBJ2-7	TRBV28	-
TGTGCCAGCAGTTCCGACAGGGGGCCCGGCTTGGGCGAAGCTTTCTTT	CASSSDRGPGLGEAFF	TRBD1	TRBJ1-1	TRBV6-5	-
TGTGCCTGGAGTCCTCTCTCCGAGGGGCGATCACCCCTCCACTTT	CAWSPLSEGRSPLHF	-	TRBJ1-6	TRBV30	-
TGTGCCAGTAGATTGGGGCAGGGGGGGTATAGCAATCAGCCCCAGCATTTT	CASRLGQGGYSNQPQHF	TRBD1	TRBJ1-5	TRBV19	-
TGTGCCAGCAGCTTGAGAGGTCAGCCCCAGCATTTT	CASSLRGQPQHF	-	TRBJ1-5	TRBV5-6	-
TGTGCCAGCAGCTTAGAGGGTAGCGGCGAGCAGTACTTC	CASSLEGSGEQYF	-	TRBJ2-7	TRBV7-8	-
TGTGCCAGCAGCCAACAGGGATTTCGCAATCAGCCCCAGCATTTT	CASSQQGFRNQPQHF	-	TRBJ1-5	TRBV7-8	once
TGTGCCAGCAGTCCTCTAGGGACTAGCTACGAGCAGTACTTC	CASSPLGTSYEQYF	TRBD2	TRBJ2-7	TRBV28	-
TGTGCCAGCAGTTCCCCAAGGACAGAGTCCTACAATGAGCAGTTCTTC	CASSSPRTESYNEQFF	-	TRBJ2-1	TRBV27	-
TGTGCCATCAGCTCACGGGGGACAGGGGAATCACCCCTCCACTTT	CAISSRGTGESPLHF	TRBD1	TRBJ1-6	TRBV10-3	-
TGTGCCAGCAGACCTAGGACAGGGAGTGTTAGTTCACCCCTCCACTTT	CASRPRTGSVSSPLHF	TRBD1	TRBJ1-6	TRBV2	-
TGCAGCGTTAGGACAGGGAGTATTTCTGGAAACACCATATATTTT	CSVRTGSISGNTIYF	TRBD1	TRBJ1-3	TRBV29-1	-
TGTGCCAGCAGCCAAAGACAGGGAGGTCAGCCCCAGCATTTT	CASSQRQGGQPQHF	TRBD1	TRBJ1-5	TRBV3-1/TRBV3-2	-
TGTGCCAGCAGCTTTACAGGGTATGCAAACACCATATATTTT	CASSFTGYANTIYF	-	TRBJ1-3	TRBV7-2	-
TGTGCCTGGAGTGGGACCGGAAACACCATATATTTT	CAWSGTGNTIYF	-	TRBJ1-3	TRBV30	-
TGTGCCAGCAGCCCGAGGGGGGATGGCGGCAATCAGCCCCAGCATTTT	CASSPRGDGGNQPQHF	-	TRBJ1-5	TRBV27	-
TGTGCCAGCAGCCGAGGACAGGAGAGGGAGACCCAGTACTTC	CASSRGQERETQYF	TRBD1	TRBJ2-5	TRBV28	-
TGTGCCAGCAGTTCCCTCTCGACCACGCGTACAGGACGGGGCAATGAAAAACTGTTTTTT	CASSSLSTTRTGRGNEKLFF	-	TRBJ1-4	TRBV28	-
TGTGCCAGCAGCCAAGATAGGTTTTACTTC	CASSQDRFYF	-	TRBJ2-5	TRBV3-1/TRBV3-2	-
TGTGCCTGGTGTGGACTCCGTAGGGTGGTATACGGAAACACCATATATTTT	CAWCGLRRVVYGNTIYF	-	TRBJ1-3	TRBV30	-
TGTGCCAGTACCCCTCACCGGATCAACCCCTCAGATACGCAGTATTTT	CASTPHRINPSDTQYF	-	TRBJ2-3	TRBV19	-
TGTGCCAGCACGGGACAGGGGACGTCCGGGGCCAACGTCCTGACTTTC	CASTGQGTSGANVLTF	TRBD1	TRBJ2-6	TRBV18	-
TGTGCCAGCAGTTCCTATGTGAGTGAGCAGTTCTTC	CASSSYVSEQFF	-	TRBJ2-1	TRBV6-6	-
TGTGCCATCAGAAGAGGACAGGGGGAGAAGATAGCGGGAGATACGCAGTATTTT	CAIRRGQGEKIAGDTQYF	TRBD1	TRBJ2-3	TRBV10-3	-
TGCGCCAGCAGCCAAACCCCGGGACAGGGGAGCTCCTATAATTCACCCCTCCACTTT	CASSQTPGQGSSYNSPLHF	TRBD1	TRBJ1-6	TRBV4-1	-
TGTGCCAGTAGTGTGTCGGGAGAAGCTTTCTTT	CASSVSGEAFF	-	TRBJ1-1	TRBV19	-
TGTGCCAGCAGCGCGAGGGGGCGAAGCTCCTACAATGAGCAGTTCTTC	CASSARGRSSYNEQFF	TRBD1	TRBJ2-1	TRBV7-6	-
TGTGCCAGCAGCTCTGCGAGGGTCGGGACAGGGGTTGACGAGCAGTACTTC	CASSSARVGTGVDEQYF	TRBD1	TRBJ2-7	TRBV11-2	-